The text below deals with one T cell receptor beta chain. Every bit of the isolated RNA underwent reverse transcription, so sequencing read expressed TCRB transcripts. The method was immunoSEQ multiplex PCR; TCRdb's version includes in-frame clones alone and lacks a portion of them. The repertoire includes over 700,000 clones, 15% to 20% of them detected once, and 0.02% to 0.025% sits in the top ten. This CDR3 is 15 amino acids long. V was shortened by 2 bases and J by 3 bases, with 11 bases between the two germline ends. The germline V gene has CDR1 SGHTA and CDR2 FQGNSA. The data were taken from a study of beta chain features in type 1 diabetes.

The receptor was derived from a woman younger than 35 in good health. The sequencing sample was made of naive CD4+ T cells from blood. V and J are TRBV7-2 and TRBJ2-1, with a tentative D call TRBD1 (5 bases). The CDR3 reads CASSLTDSLYNEQFF. CDR3 DNA sequence: TGTGCCAGCAGCTTAACTGACAGTCTCTACAATGAGCAGTTCTTC. Variable domain in full (rest from reference TRBV7-2 and TRBJ2-1): GAGVSQSPSNKVTEKGKDVELRCDPISGHTALYWYRQSLGQGLEFLIYFQGNSAPDKSGLPSDRFSAERTGGSVSTLTIQRTQQEDSAVYLCASSLTDSLYNEQFFGPGTRLTVL.